These 28 T cell receptor beta chains were sequenced from one sample in a study of T cell responses to AZD1222 COVID-19 vaccine. Data came from immunoSEQ multiplex PCR; TCRdb stores just in-frame clones and leaves some out. The table has 140,000 to 150,000 clones, 82% seen once. Here the sequenced sample was peripheral blood, taken on day 0 of MenACWY control vaccination. These receptor sequences come from an adult in good health.

A few counts support this clone. The V and J genes are TRBV2 and TRBJ1-2; D unclear. The CDR3 sequence is 11 residues long. Germline V lookup: CDR1 SNHLY, CDR2 FYNNEI. V was cut by 7 bases and J by 4 bases, with 7 bases left in between. CDR3 coding DNA: TGTGCCAGCACCGCAGGCTATGGCTACACCTTC. Residues: CASTAGYGYTF.

V and J are TRBV7-3 and TRBJ2-1; tentatively, D is TRBD1 (5 bases). Deletions cut 1 base from V and 9 bases from J, with 16 bases between. The V gene's germline CDR1 is SGHTA and CDR2 FQGTGA. This CDR3 region has 15 residues. The CDR3: CASSLSTSQGSEQFF. The CDR3 DNA sequence: TGTGCCAGCAGCTTAAGTACAAGCCAGGGCAGTGAGCAGTTCTTC.

The chain is built from TRBV23-1 and TRBJ2-7; a possible D gene is TRBD1 (6 bases). TRBV23-1 is given ORF status, its function remaining uncertain. Trimming cost V 5 bases and J 3 bases, with 14 bases left between them. This CDR3 region has 14 residues. CDR3 nucleotide sequence: TGCGCCAGCAGTTTAGGACAGCGCCTCTACGAGCAGTACTTC. This encodes CASSLGQRLYEQYF.

This chain connects TRBV29-1 to TRBJ2-7; D call uncertain. The CDR3 totals 14 residues. Germline CDR1 and CDR2: SQVTM and ANQGSEA. V dropped 5 bases and J dropped 2 bases, with 16 bases sitting between them. In DNA form, the CDR3 reads TGCAGCGTTCCGACCCAAGGGAAAACCTACGAGCAGTACGTC. Its protein product is CSVPTQGKTYEQYV.

This sequence joins TRBV5-1 and TRBJ2-1; 11 nucleotides match TRBD2. Germline V gene lookup returns CDR1 SGHRS and CDR2 YFSETQ. The trim removed 0 bases at V and 0 bases at J, leaving 8 bases unmatched. The CDR3 runs to 19 residues. The CDR3 DNA reads TGCGCCAGCAGCTTGGTGCTAGCGGGGGGCCCGAGCTCCTACAATGAGCAGTTCTTC. Residues: CASSLVLAGGPSSYNEQFF.

The chain is built from TRBV10-3 and TRBJ2-5, with 7 bases that match TRBD1. With 6 bases clipped from V and 1 base from J, the junction kept 2 bases outside the gene matches. The CDR3 length is 13 residues. The germline CDR1 and CDR2 sequences are ENHRY and SYGVKD. In DNA, the CDR3 is TGTGCCATCAGCGGGACAGCCCAAGAGACCCAGTACTTC. Its translation: CAISGTAQETQYF.

This clone is classed as medium-sized (0.01 to 0.1%). J is TRBJ2-3 and V is TRBV19; 7 nucleotides align to TRBD2. The trim removed 5 bases at V and 6 bases at J, leaving 8 bases unmatched. The CDR3 spans 14 residues. CDR1 and CDR2 from the germline V gene are LNHDA and SQIVND (reference sequence). The CDR3 coding sequence is TGTGCCAGTAGTCCCTCGGGAGCGGGGGATACGCAGTATTTT. Protein sequence: CASSPSGAGDTQYF.

The V and J genes are TRBV6-5 and TRBJ1-2; TRBD1 is a possible D gene (5 bases). The CDR3 runs to 14 residues. The germline V gene has CDR1 MNHEY and CDR2 SVGAGI. Deletions cut 10 bases from V and 3 bases from J, with 18 bases between. The CDR3 DNA reads as TGTGCCACACGATCTCCTATGGGGGACTATGGCTACACCTTC. Protein sequence: CATRSPMGDYGYTF.

The chain carries TRBV19 and TRBJ1-4, with D perhaps matching TRBD1 (5 bases). The length of the CDR3 is 14 residues. Germline values: CDR1 LNHDA, CDR2 SQIVND (reference sequence). With 9 bases removed from V and 7 bases from J, the gap between germline ends came to 18 bases. The CDR3 DNA reads as TGTGCCAGCCGAGGTGGCAGGGCCGGTGAAAAACTGTTTTTT. Translation gives CASRGGRAGEKLFF.

The rearrangement links TRBV9 to TRBJ2-5; tentatively, D is TRBD2 (6 bases). Germline V gives CDR1 SGDLS, CDR2 YYNGEE. The V and J ends lost 4 bases and 2 bases respectively, with 24 bases between them. The CDR3 covers 18 residues. CDR3 sequence (DNA): TGTGCCAGCAGCCCCTCCCCCGGGGCAGCGGGCCGACAAGAGACCCAGTACTTC. This gives the protein CASSPSPGAAGRQETQYF.

This clone was seen just once. The chain employs TRBV19 and TRBJ1-1; 7 bases agree with TRBD1. The CDR3 extends over 15 amino acids. Germline CDR1 LNHDA, CDR2 SQIVND (reference sequence). The V gene end was trimmed by 5 bases and the J gene end by 4 bases; junction bases not matched to a gene: 10. The CDR3 region is CASSQRQGLGTEAFF. CDR3 coding DNA: TGTGCCAGTAGTCAACGACAGGGTTTGGGCACTGAAGCTTTCTTT.

This clone was detected only once. The chain joins TRBV10-2 to TRBJ1-1, with a possible D match to TRBD1 (5 bases). Germline lookup yields CDR1 WSHSY and CDR2 SAAADI. CDR3 size: 16 residues. V lost 0 bases and J lost 6, with 17 bases in between. CDR3 region: CASSESGRELLSEAFF. The CDR3 nucleotides read TGCGCCAGCAGTGAGTCGGGCAGGGAATTGTTGTCTGAAGCTTTCTTT.

V usage is TRBV5-1 and J usage is TRBJ2-5, with D uncertain. Looked up from germline, CDR1 is SGHRS and CDR2 is YFSETQ. The CDR3 loop spans 11 amino acids. The ends were cut back, 5 bases at V and 3 bases at J, with 5 bases in the middle. CDR3 in amino acids: CASSGEETQYF. The CDR3 DNA reads TGCGCCAGCAGTGGGGAAGAGACCCAGTACTTC.

The chain joins TRBV4-1 to TRBJ1-3; D unresolved. Germline V gene sequence: CDR1 MGHRA, CDR2 YSYEKL. Trimming stripped 4 bases from V and 4 bases from J, with 8 bases between. The CDR3 is 13 residues long. In DNA form, the CDR3 reads TGCGCCAGCAGCCCGCCGGGCGGAAACACCATATATTTT. It is translated as CASSPPGGNTIYF.

The chain combines TRBV27 with TRBJ2-2; D is uncertain. V lost 2 bases to trimming and J lost 3 bases, with 4 bases between them. Germline-derived CDR1 and CDR2 are MNHEY and SMNVEV (reference sequence). The CDR3 runs 13 residues. The CDR3 bases are TGTGCCAGCAGTTTAATCTACACCGGGGAGCTGTTTTTT. Translated: CASSLIYTGELFF.

The chain uses TRBV5-4 and TRBJ1-3; D is possibly TRBD1 (5 bases). CDR3 length equals 16 residues. V was cut by 0 bases and J by 4 bases, with 14 bases left in between. Germline values: CDR1 SGHNT, CDR2 YYREEE (reference sequence). In DNA form, the CDR3 reads TGTGCCAGCAGCTTGGCAGGGTCAGGGCCCGGAAACACCATATATTTT. Protein product: CASSLAGSGPGNTIYF.

The chain employs TRBV11-2 and TRBJ2-3, with D tentatively TRBD1 (6 bases). CDR1 is SGHAT and CDR2 is FQNNGV in the germline V gene. The CDR3 runs 16 residues. V was cut by 5 bases and J by 2 bases, with 17 bases left in between. CDR3: CASSPGHAYITDTQYF. As DNA, the CDR3 is TGTGCCAGCAGCCCGGGACATGCCTATATCACAGATACGCAGTATTTT.

The chain joins TRBV25-1 to TRBJ1-6; the match to TRBD1 covers 7 bases. The CDR3 consists of 15 residues. V lost 3 bases to trimming and J lost 7 bases; unmatched junction nucleotides: 6. Germline lookup yields CDR1 MGHDK and CDR2 SYGVNS. Here the CDR3 reads CASSDSQGGNSPLHF. The CDR3 bases are TGTGCCAGCAGTGACAGCCAGGGGGGCAATTCACCCCTCCACTTT.

CDR3 sequence (DNA): TGTGCCAGCAGCTTAGGGACGGTGTACGCAGATACGCAGTATTTT. The encoded protein is CASSLGTVYADTQYF. The chain combines TRBV7-2 with TRBJ2-3; D remains unclear. CDR1 SGHTA and CDR2 FQGNSA come from the germline V gene. The CDR3 consists of 15 residues. Deletions cut 1 base from V and 4 bases from J, with 12 bases between.

The chain recombines TRBV5-1 with TRBJ1-4, with D possibly matching TRBD1 (5 bases). The CDR3 loop spans 14 amino acids. V lost 2 bases, J lost 4 bases, and 9 bases lay in between. The germline gives CDR1 SGHRS, CDR2 YFSETQ. The CDR3 DNA follows: TGCGCCAGCAGCTTCGACAGATTTAATGAAAAACTGTTTTTT. As protein: CASSFDRFNEKLFF.

The CDR3 DNA reads TGCGCCAGCAGCTTTGCTCCGGGACAGGGGTACAATGAGCAGTTCTTC. This sequence encodes CASSFAPGQGYNEQFF. The chain is built from TRBV5-1 and TRBJ2-1; 10 nucleotides align to TRBD1. This CDR3 spans 16 amino acids. Trimming at V came to 2 bases and at J to 4 bases, leaving 6 bases not matched to a gene. Germline CDR1 SGHRS, CDR2 YFSETQ.

This clone has a single count. The chain carries TRBV6-5 and TRBJ2-5, with D perhaps TRBD1 or TRBD2 (5 bases each). The CDR3 sequence is 14 residues long. V was trimmed by 6 bases and J by 4 bases, leaving 15 bases between them. Looked up from germline, CDR1 is MNHEY and CDR2 is SVGAGI. CDR3 in DNA: TGTGCCAGCAGCCTATCGGGGCCCCCAGAGACCCAGTACTTC. Protein sequence: CASSLSGPPETQYF.

Note on this clone: One end of the junction varies from germline; a read error may be responsible. The chain recombines TRBV25-1 with TRBJ2-7, with D perhaps assigned TRBD1 or TRBD2 (5 bases each). The CDR3 covers 15 residues. Germline V gene data show CDR1 as MGHDK and CDR2 as SYGVNS. The CDR3 sequence: CASSEGDISPYGQYF. The DNA of the CDR3 is TGTGCCAGCAGTGAGGGGGATATCAGCCCGTACGGGCAGTACTTC.

V gene TRBV6-5 combines with J gene TRBJ1-2, with D possibly TRBD1 on 5 matching bases. The V end was cut by 2 bases, the J end by 4 bases, with 14 bases between. CDR1 and CDR2 (germline): MNHEY, SVGAGI. The CDR3 length is 15 residues. CDR3 in amino acids: CASSYGWGVGYGYTF. CDR3 DNA: TGTGCCAGCAGTTACGGGTGGGGCGTCGGCTATGGCTACACCTTC.

The CDR3 spells CASSSGTLGYTF. The CDR3 region has the DNA TGTGCCAGCAGTTCGGGGACGTTAGGCTACACCTTC. The rearrangement links TRBV27 to TRBJ1-2; the D gene is possibly TRBD1 (5 bases). The ends were cut back, 4 bases at V and 8 bases at J, with 11 bases in the middle. The CDR3 is 12 residues long. Germline assignment: CDR1 MNHEY and CDR2 SMNVEV (reference sequence).

The rearrangement joins TRBV28 to TRBJ2-4, with TRBD2 as a possible D gene (5 bases). The V gene lost 7 bases and the J gene lost 1 base, with 14 bases spanning the gap. The CDR3 has 15 residues. Per germline, CDR1 MDHEN and CDR2 SYDVKM. For the CDR3, the DNA is TGTGCCAGCAAAGACGAGGGCGGGGCCAAAAACATTCAGTACTTC. This encodes CASKDEGGAKNIQYF. Combining the CDR3 with reference TRBV28 and TRBJ2-4 gives the whole variable domain DVKVTQSSRYLVKRTGEKVFLECVQDMDHENMFWYRQDPGLGLRLIYFSYDVKMKEKGDIPEGYSVSREKKERFSLILESASTNQTSMYLCASKDEGGAKNIQYFGAGTRLSVL.

The chain joins TRBV6-1 to TRBJ1-5; perhaps TRBD1 as D (5 bases). Trimming removed 3 bases from V and 3 bases from J, with 18 bases in between. Germline CDR1 is MNHNS and CDR2 is SASEGT. The CDR3 runs 17 residues. DNA of the CDR3: TGTGCCAGCAGTGAGTTCATTGCGGGGCCTCCCAATCAGCCCCAGCATTTT. Residues: CASSEFIAGPPNQPQHF.

The chain combines TRBV3-1 (or the pseudogene TRBV3-2) with TRBJ1-6; tentatively, D is TRBD1 (6 bases). V lost 3 bases to trimming and J lost 5 bases, with 11 bases between them. CDR1 is LGHDT and CDR2 is YNNKEL in the germline V gene (reference sequence). The CDR3 is 15 amino acids. CDR3 DNA sequence: TGTGCCAGCAGCCACGGGACAATCCATAATTCACCCCTCCACTTT. It encodes CASSHGTIHNSPLHF.